This T cell receptor (beta chain) is from a study of CD8 T cells in ankylosing spondylitis. This clonotype showed up many times. Its antigen is as yet unknown. The CDR3 sequence is 15 residues long. Deletions cut 5 bases from V and 2 bases from J, with 13 bases between. Germline V gene lookup returns CDR1 SEHNR and CDR2 FQNEAQ (reference sequence). TCRdb used MiXCR to reprocess the 5' RACE reads, holding one entry per CDR3 protein. The profile covers some 130,000 distinct CDR3 sequences, with about 8% appearing a single time and 7.3% taken by the ten largest. Study results and caveats: Within peripheral blood, clones linked to disease were CD8+ and relatively rare. From matched ankylosing spondylitis synovial fluid, disease-linked clones were reportedly recovered at significantly enriched levels.

The chain employs TRBV7-9 and TRBJ1-5; D is uncertain. What was sequenced was synovial fluid, either unsorted or a sorted T cell fraction (not recorded which). The sequence was obtained from a male donor with ankylosing spondylitis. The DNA for the CDR3 is TGTGCCAGCAGCCCCACTTCTGCAGGCAATCAGCCCCAGCATTTT. Translation gives CASSPTSAGNQPQHF.